The source of this TCR beta chain is a study of T cells after yellow fever vaccination (dated by TCRdb to the late 2010s). With regard to the full study: The SMART-Seq v4 Ultra Low Input RNA kit was used to prepare libraries from fractions with low cell numbers. Two healthy male donors, one aged 18 to 30 and one aged 30 to 40 years, were included in the cohort. Blood was drawn at multiple timepoints before and after primary and secondary immunization, with bulk PBMC replicates and cell subsets isolated. Bulk TCR alpha and beta repertoires were sequenced longitudinally to track T-cell clones before and after primary and booster YFV17D yellow fever vaccination. General findings and caveats noted by the study authors: A small share of clonotypes was detected in both CD4 and CD8 compartments, with the overlap likely arising from convergent recombination. Most clones expanded after primary vaccination (almost 98% of CD4 and about 85% of CD8) were re-detected after the booster, suggesting that broad memory maintenance occurred. Compared with the primary T-cell response, the secondary T-cell response was weaker but faster, peaking on day 5 rather than day 15. Computational filtering was required because FACS-sorted repertoires could contain abundant contaminating clonotypes from the bulk population. The study included only two donors, which limits how far the findings can be generalized.

Synthesis of TCR cDNA relied on 5'RACE template switching, a step that introduced a universal primer site along with unique molecular identifiers. cDNA synthesis was primed from both the TCR alpha and TCR beta constant segments. Library amplification used two PCR steps, and the second PCR step added sample barcodes and sequencing adapters. Sequencing of the libraries was done on either Illumina HiSeq 2500 (2x100 bp) or NovaSeq (2x150 bp). The original methods were these. MIGEC was used to demultiplex reads and collapse the reads into UMI consensus sequences, and MiXCR was used for V(D)J alignment. Vaccine-responding clonotypes were defined with edgeR using replicate PBMC samples, requiring FDR below 0.01 and a log2 fold change above 5 up to day 15. Bulk clonotypes were assigned CD4 or CD8 identity according to which sequenced CD4 or CD8 repertoire held them at higher abundance. The public reads were run again by TCRdb, first through fastp at Q25 and then through MiXCR, and only productive beta chains were kept. One record per CDR3 amino acid sequence lists the most common genes and DNA. These V and J calls originate from TCRdb's pipeline instead of the authors' own analysis. The sample table contains approximately 350,000 distinct CDR3 sequences; only one count was recorded for approximately 10% of them. Around 19% of the sample goes to the ten largest clones.

This clonotype was counted ten times or more. There is no known antigen for this receptor. No base quality information exists; no much larger clone differs at one position. Its CDR3 holds 15 amino acids, cysteine through phenylalanine. CDR3 DNA is the only sequence kept; it has 45 bases, read in frame from the first base. CDR1 is given as SGHRS and CDR2 as YFSETQ, both from the germline V gene. V and J lose 0 bases and 4 bases, and a span of 11 bases separates them. Read against the paper, the sample's treatment or condition label means: live attenuated yellow fever vaccine strain. At each blood-draw timepoint, two biological replicates of bulk PBMCs were obtained. PBMCs were isolated from peripheral blood using a standard Ficoll-Paque protocol. TriZol was used to extract RNA from bulk PBMCs, CD4 and CD8 fractions, and dextramer-positive and dextramer-negative fractions.

The sequence joins TRBV5-1 to TRBJ2-1, with the D segment identity uncertain. Sequences were derived from PBMCs, sampled on the day of the first yellow fever vaccination. The receptor was isolated from a man between 18 and 35 years old who received the YFV17D yellow fever vaccine. The DNA sequence follows: TGCGCCAGCAGCTTGGTTCTAACCTCTTACAATGAGCAGTTCTTC. This is translated as CASSLVLTSYNEQFF.